This T cell receptor (beta chain) emerged from a study of T cell responses to AZD1222 COVID-19 vaccine. Assay: immunoSEQ multiplex PCR; the TCRdb copy retains only in-frame clones and omits some. This sample has about 140,000 clones, with approximately 93% found just once. The junction had 2 bases not matched to a gene; V was cut back by 6 bases and J by 5 bases. The CDR3 has 13 amino acids. Per germline, CDR1 WSHSY and CDR2 SAAADI. Here the sequenced sample was peripheral blood, taken on day 0 of MenACWY control vaccination. The genes are TRBV10-2 and TRBJ2-7; 12 nucleotides align to TRBD1. The clonotype originates from an adult in good health. CDR3 residues: CASRGQGAHEQYF. The CDR3 DNA is TGCGCCAGCAGGGGACAGGGGGCTCACGAGCAGTACTTC.